This T cell receptor (beta chain) emerged from a study of control samples from healthy donors and cancer patients. The CDR3 spans 14 residues. Germline V gene sequence: CDR1 LGHNA, CDR2 YSLEER. With 3 bases removed from V and 2 bases from J, the gap between germline ends came to 8 bases. The protocol was immunoSEQ multiplex PCR, while the TCRdb copy is restricted to in-frame clones and leaves out a portion. This sample has 100,000 to 120,000 clones, with under 90% found just once. The receptor comes from a woman aged 50 to 60 in good health. Sequencing was carried out using blood. The V and J genes are TRBV4-3 and TRBJ2-1, with D uncertain. CDR3 in amino acids: CASSQSGTYNEQFF. DNA for the CDR3: TGCGCCAGCAGCCAGTCAGGAACCTACAATGAGCAGTTCTTC.